The clone carrying this T cell receptor (beta chain) came up a few times. Its antigen is as yet unknown. These data come from a study of T-cell reconstitution after alpha-beta-depleted transplantation in children. Using unique molecular identifiers, the investigators prepared the TCRbeta library. TCRdb recomputed calls from the PCR reads with MiXCR, one row per CDR3 protein. The table lists about 250,000 distinct CDR3 sequences, 24% of them singletons, with 4.8% in the top ten. General study findings and limits: Some patients showed high day-60 TCRbeta diversity, which derived from surviving recipient T cells and thymic progenitors. About two months after transplant, alpha-beta T cells reportedly came from several hundred expanded graft clones. When one year had passed after transplant, most T-cell counts and diversity came from newly produced T cells.

The CDR3 spans 17 residues. Trimming stripped 3 bases from V and 5 bases from J, with 19 bases between. CDR1 and CDR2 (germline): MGHRA, YSYEKL. This TCR came from a female patient aged 2-9 years who had a stem cell transplant for congenital amegakaryocytic thrombocytopenia, so the T cells may come from the graft donor. The sequencing here drew on PBMCs, mostly from graft donor cells, taken 360 days after TCRalphabeta/CD19-depleted stem cell transplant. The chain couples TRBV4-1 to TRBJ2-2; TRBD1 is a possible D gene (6 bases). In DNA, the CDR3 is TGCGCCAGCAGCCAGACGCCGCAGGGGTCGGGGACCGGGGAGCTGTTTTTT. It specifies CASSQTPQGSGTGELFF.